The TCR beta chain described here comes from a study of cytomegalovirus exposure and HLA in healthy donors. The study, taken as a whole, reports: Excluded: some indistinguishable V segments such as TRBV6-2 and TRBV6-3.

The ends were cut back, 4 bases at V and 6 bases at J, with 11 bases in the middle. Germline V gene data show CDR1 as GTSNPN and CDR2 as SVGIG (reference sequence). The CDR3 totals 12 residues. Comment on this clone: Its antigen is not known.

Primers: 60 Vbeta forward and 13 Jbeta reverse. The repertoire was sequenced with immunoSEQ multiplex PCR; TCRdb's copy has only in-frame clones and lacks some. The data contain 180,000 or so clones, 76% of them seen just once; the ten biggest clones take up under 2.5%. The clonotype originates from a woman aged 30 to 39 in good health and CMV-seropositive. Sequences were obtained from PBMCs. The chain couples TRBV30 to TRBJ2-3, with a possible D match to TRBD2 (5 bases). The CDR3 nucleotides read TGTGCCTGGACCCCCCAGCGGGATACGCAGTATTTT. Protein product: CAWTPQRDTQYF. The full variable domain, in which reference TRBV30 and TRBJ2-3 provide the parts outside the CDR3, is SQTIHQWPATLVQPVGSPLSLECTVEGTSNPNLYWYRQAAGRGLQLLFYSVGIGQISSEVPQNLSASRPQDRQFILSSKKLLLSDSGFYLCAWTPQRDTQYFGPGTRLTVL.